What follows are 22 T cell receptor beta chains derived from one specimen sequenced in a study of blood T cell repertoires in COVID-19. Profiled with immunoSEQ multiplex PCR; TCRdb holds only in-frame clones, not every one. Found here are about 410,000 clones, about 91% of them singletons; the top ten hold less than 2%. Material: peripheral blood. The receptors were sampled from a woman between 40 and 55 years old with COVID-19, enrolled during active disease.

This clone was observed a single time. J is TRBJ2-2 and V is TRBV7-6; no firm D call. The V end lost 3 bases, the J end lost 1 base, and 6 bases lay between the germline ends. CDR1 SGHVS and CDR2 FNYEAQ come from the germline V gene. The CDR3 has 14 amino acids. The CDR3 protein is CASSFAENTGELFF. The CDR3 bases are TGTGCCAGCAGCTTCGCAGAGAACACCGGGGAGCTGTTTTTT. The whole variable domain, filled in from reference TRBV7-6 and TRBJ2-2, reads GAGVSQSPRYKVTKRGQDVALRCDPISGHVSLYWYRQALGQGPEFLTYFNYEAQQDKSGLPNDRFSAERPEGSISTLTIQRTEQRDSAMYRCASSFAENTGELFFGEGSRLTVL.

The chain's CDR3 is CASSLRVATRGWANVLTF. CDR3 bases: TGTGCCAGCAGCTTAAGGGTTGCTACCCGGGGGTGGGCCAACGTCCTGACTTTC. The chain employs TRBV7-3 and TRBJ2-6; weak D call: TRBD2 (6 bases). Between the trimmed V and J ends, which lost 1 base and 5 bases, there was a span of 18 bases. This CDR3 region has 18 residues. CDR1 and CDR2 (germline): SGHTA, FQGTGA. The complete variable domain, with remaining parts taken from reference TRBV7-3 and TRBJ2-6, reads GAGVSQTPSNKVTEKGKYVELRCDPISGHTALYWYRQSLGQGPEFLIYFQGTGAADDSGLPNDRFFAVRPEGSVSTLKIQRTERGDSAVYLCASSLRVATRGWANVLTFGAGSRLTVL.

The CDR3 DNA reads TGCGCCAGCAGCCAAGGACCCCCGACTAGCGGGGGCAATGAGCAGTTCTTC. Protein product: CASSQGPPTSGGNEQFF. V is TRBV4-3 and J is TRBJ2-1; 12 bases match TRBD2. The germline V gene encodes CDR1 LGHNA and CDR2 YSLEER. V shed 1 base and J 6 bases; nucleotides not matched to a gene: 7. The CDR3 is 17 amino acids.

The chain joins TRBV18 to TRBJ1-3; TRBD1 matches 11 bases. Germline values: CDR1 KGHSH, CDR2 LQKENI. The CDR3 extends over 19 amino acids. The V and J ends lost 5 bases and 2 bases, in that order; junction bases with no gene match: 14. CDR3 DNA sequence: TGTGCCAGCTCAGGCCGGGACAGGGGGACTCCTGGAACTGGAAACACCATATATTTT. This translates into CASSGRDRGTPGTGNTIYF.

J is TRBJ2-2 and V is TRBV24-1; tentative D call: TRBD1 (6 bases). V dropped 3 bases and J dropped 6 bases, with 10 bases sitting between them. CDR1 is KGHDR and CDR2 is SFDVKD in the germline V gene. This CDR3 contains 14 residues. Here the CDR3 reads CATSDDRLPGELFF. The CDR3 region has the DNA TGTGCCACCAGTGATGACAGGTTACCCGGGGAGCTGTTTTTT.

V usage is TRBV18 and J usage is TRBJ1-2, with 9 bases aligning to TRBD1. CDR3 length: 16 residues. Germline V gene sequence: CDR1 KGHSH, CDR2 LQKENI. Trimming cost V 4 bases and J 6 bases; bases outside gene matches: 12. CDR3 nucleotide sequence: TGTGCCAGCTCACATATCTTGGACAGGGGATATGATGGCTACACCTTC. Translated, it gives CASSHILDRGYDGYTF. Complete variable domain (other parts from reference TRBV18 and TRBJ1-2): NAGVMQNPRHLVRRRGQEARLRCSPMKGHSHVYWYRQLPEEGLKFMVYLQKENIIDESGMPKERFSAEFPKEGPSILRIQQVVRGDSAAYFCASSHILDRGYDGYTFGSGTRLTVV.

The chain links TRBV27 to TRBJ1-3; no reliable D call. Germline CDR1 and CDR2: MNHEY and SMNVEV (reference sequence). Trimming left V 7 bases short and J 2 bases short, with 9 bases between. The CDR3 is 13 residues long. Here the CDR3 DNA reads TGTGCCAGCAAGCGTGCGGCTGGAAACACCATATATTTT. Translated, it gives CASKRAAGNTIYF.

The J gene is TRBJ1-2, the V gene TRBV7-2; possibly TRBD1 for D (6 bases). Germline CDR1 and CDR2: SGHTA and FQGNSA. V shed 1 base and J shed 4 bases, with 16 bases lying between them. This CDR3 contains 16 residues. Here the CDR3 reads CASSLVGGAVGYGYTF. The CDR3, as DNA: TGTGCCAGCAGCTTAGTTGGGGGGGCGGTAGGCTATGGCTACACCTTC.

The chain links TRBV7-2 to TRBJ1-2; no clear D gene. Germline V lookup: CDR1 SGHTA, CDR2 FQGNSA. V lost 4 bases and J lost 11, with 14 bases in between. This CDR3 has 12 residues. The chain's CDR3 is CASSYVTAVYTF. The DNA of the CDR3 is TGTGCCAGCAGCTACGTAACGGCGGTTTACACCTTC.

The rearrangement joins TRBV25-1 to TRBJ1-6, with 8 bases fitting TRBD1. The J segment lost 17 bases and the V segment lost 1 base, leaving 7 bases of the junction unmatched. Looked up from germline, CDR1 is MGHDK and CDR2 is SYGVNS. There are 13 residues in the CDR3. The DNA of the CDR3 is TGTGCCAGCAGTGAATGGGCCCGGACAGGGTTCCACTTT. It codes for CASSEWARTGFHF. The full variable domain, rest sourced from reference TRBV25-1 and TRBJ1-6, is EADIYQTPRYLVIGTGKKITLECSQTMGHDKMYWYQQDPGMELHLIHYSYGVNSTEKGDLSSESTVSRIRTEHFPLTLESARPSHTSQYLCASSEWARTGFHFGNGTRLTVT.

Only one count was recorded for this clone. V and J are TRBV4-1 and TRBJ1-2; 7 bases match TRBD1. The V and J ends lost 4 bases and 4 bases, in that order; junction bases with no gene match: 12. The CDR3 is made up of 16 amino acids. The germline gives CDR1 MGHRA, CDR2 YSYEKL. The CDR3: CASSPPRGDGAYGYTF. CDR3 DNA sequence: TGCGCCAGCAGCCCACCCAGGGGGGATGGCGCCTATGGCTACACCTTC.

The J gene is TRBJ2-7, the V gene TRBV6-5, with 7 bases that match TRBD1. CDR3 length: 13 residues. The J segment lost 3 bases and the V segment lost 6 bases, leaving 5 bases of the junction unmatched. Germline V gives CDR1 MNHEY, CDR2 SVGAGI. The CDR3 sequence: CASRRTGFYEQYF. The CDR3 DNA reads TGTGCCAGCAGGAGGACAGGATTCTACGAGCAGTACTTC.

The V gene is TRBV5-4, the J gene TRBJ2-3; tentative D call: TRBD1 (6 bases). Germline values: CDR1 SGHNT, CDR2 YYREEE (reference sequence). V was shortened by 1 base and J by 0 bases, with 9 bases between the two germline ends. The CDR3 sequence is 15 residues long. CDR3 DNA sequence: TGTGCCAGCAGCTTGTCAGGGGTTAGCACAGATACGCAGTATTTT. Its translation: CASSLSGVSTDTQYF.

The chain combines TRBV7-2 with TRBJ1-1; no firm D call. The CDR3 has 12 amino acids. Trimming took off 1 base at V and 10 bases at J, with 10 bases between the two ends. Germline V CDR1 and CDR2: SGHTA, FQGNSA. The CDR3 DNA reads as TGTGCCAGCAGCTTAGATTCCGGGTTAGCTTTCTTT. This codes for CASSLDSGLAFF.

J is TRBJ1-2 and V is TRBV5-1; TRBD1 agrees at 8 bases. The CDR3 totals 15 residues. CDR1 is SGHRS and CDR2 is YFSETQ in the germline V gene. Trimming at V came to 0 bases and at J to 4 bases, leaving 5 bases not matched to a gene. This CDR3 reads CASSLEGTGPYGYTF. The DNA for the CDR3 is TGCGCCAGCAGCTTGGAAGGGACAGGTCCCTATGGCTACACCTTC.

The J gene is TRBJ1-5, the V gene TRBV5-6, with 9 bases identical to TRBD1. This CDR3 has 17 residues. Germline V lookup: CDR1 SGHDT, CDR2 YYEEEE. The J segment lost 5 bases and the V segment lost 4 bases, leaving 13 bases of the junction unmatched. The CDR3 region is CASSNQRTGDYDQPQHF. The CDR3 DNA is TGTGCCAGCAGCAATCAACGGACAGGGGATTACGATCAGCCCCAGCATTTT.

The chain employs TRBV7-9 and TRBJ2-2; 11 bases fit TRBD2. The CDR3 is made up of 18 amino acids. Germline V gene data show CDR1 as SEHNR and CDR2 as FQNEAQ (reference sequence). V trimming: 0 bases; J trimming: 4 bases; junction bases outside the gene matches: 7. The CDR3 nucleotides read TGTGCCAGCAGCTTAGCCACTAGCGGGAGTTGGTTCACCGGGGAGCTGTTTTTT. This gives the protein CASSLATSGSWFTGELFF. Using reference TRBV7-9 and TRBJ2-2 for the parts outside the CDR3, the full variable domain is DTGVSQNPRHKITKRGQNVTFRCDPISEHNRLYWYRQTLGQGPEFLTYFQNEAQLEKSRLLSDRFSAERPKGSFSTLEIQRTEQGDSAMYLCASSLATSGSWFTGELFFGEGSRLTVL.

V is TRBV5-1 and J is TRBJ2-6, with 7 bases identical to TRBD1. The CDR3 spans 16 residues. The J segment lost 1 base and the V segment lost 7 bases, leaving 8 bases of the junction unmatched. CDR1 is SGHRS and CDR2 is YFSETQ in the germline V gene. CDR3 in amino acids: CASEQGYGSGANVLTF. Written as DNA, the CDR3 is TGCGCCAGCGAACAGGGGTACGGGTCTGGGGCCAACGTCCTGACTTTC.

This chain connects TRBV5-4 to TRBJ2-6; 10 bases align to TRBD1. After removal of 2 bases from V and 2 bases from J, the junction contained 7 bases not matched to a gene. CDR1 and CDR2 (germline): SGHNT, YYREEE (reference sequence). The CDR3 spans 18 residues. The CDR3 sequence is CASSLPGQGRAGANVLTF. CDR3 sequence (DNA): TGTGCCAGCAGCTTACCGGGACAGGGGAGGGCTGGGGCCAACGTCCTGACTTTC.

DNA for the CDR3: TGTGCCAGCAGCTTAGTCGGGGATGGCTACACCTTC. Translated, it gives CASSLVGDGYTF. This sequence joins TRBV7-8 and TRBJ1-2; D is undetermined. There are 12 residues in the CDR3. Per the germline V gene, CDR1 is SGHVS and CDR2 is FQNEAQ. V was shortened by 1 base and J by 6 bases, with 6 bases between the two germline ends.

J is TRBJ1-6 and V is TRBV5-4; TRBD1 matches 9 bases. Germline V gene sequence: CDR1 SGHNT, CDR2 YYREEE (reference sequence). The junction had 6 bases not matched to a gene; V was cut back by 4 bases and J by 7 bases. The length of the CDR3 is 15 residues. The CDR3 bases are TGTGCCAGCAGCCTTCCGGGACAGGGCAATTCACCCCTCCACTTT. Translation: CASSLPGQGNSPLHF.

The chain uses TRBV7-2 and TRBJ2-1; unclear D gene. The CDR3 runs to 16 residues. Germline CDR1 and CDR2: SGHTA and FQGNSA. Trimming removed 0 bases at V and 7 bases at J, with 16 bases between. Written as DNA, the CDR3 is TGTGCCAGCAGCTTAGCAGCGACGCGAAGGTGGAATGAGCAGTTCTTC. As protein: CASSLAATRRWNEQFF.